These 32 T cell receptor beta chains were sequenced from one sample in a study of neurological immune-mediated disorders. TCRdb called the 5' RACE reads again in MiXCR, with one record for every CDR3 protein. The data contain about 81,000 distinct CDR3 sequences, approximately 4.3% of them singletons. The time point here: longitudinal time-point 3. The specimen was PBMCs. Every receptor here comes from a woman aged 60-75 years with multiple sclerosis.

At least ten counts were recorded for this clonotype. This sequence joins TRBV5-1 and TRBJ1-4, with D possibly being TRBD1 (6 bases). Looked up from germline, CDR1 is SGHRS and CDR2 is YFSETQ. This CDR3 contains 15 residues. The V end was cut by 4 bases, the J end by 0 bases, with 10 bases between. This CDR3 is CASSPGTPTNEKLFF. CDR3 coding DNA: TGCGCCAGCAGCCCCGGGACACCAACTAATGAAAAACTGTTTTTT. Together with reference TRBV5-1 and TRBJ1-4, the CDR3 gives the full variable domain: KAGVTQTPRYLIKTRGQQVTLSCSPISGHRSVSWYQQTPGQGLQFLFEYFSETQRNKGNFPGRFSGRQFSNSRSEMNVSTLELGDSALYLCASSPGTPTNEKLFFGSGTQLSVL.

This clonotype was seen many times. The chain carries TRBV20-1 and TRBJ2-1, with 7 bases aligning to TRBD1. CDR1 and CDR2 from the germline V gene are DFQATT and SNEGSKA (reference sequence). This CDR3 contains 14 residues. Unmatched junction bases numbered 6, after V lost 6 bases and J lost 1 base. Here the CDR3 reads CSAQTGTSYNEQFF. The CDR3 coding sequence is TGCAGTGCACAGACAGGGACGTCCTACAATGAGCAGTTCTTC.

This clonotype was detected many times. The chain employs TRBV20-1 and TRBJ2-7, with D possibly called TRBD1 or TRBD2 (5 bases each). V lost 3 bases, J lost 0 bases, and 15 bases lay in between. Germline V gene lookup returns CDR1 DFQATT and CDR2 SNEGSKA (reference sequence). The CDR3 runs to 15 residues. The CDR3 DNA follows: TGCAGTGCTAGGGGGGTGGCCGCAAACTCCTACGAGCAGTACTTC. Encoded protein: CSARGVAANSYEQYF.

This clonotype was seen ten or more times. V is TRBV12-3 or TRBV12-4 and J is TRBJ2-2; TRBD2 agrees at 7 bases. V lost 3 bases, J lost 3 bases, and 4 bases stayed unmatched. There are 15 residues in the CDR3. CDR3 nucleotides: TGTGCCAGCAGTTTGAGCGGGGTACACACCGGGGAGCTGTTTTTT. Translated, it gives CASSLSGVHTGELFF.

This clonotype was found many times. The chain combines TRBV5-6 with TRBJ1-6, with D unclear. The germline V gene has CDR1 SGHDT and CDR2 YYEEEE. Trimming pared 4 bases from V and 7 bases from J, leaving 12 bases between. This CDR3 is 14 amino acids long. CDR3 sequence: CASSLVPKNSPLHF. CDR3 bases: TGTGCCAGCAGCCTAGTCCCTAAAAATTCACCCCTCCACTTT.

At least ten counts were recorded for this clonotype. The chain uses TRBV24-1 and TRBJ2-3, with 12 nucleotides matching TRBD2. The CDR3 runs 15 residues. CDR1 and CDR2 (germline): KGHDR, SFDVKD. V shed 6 bases, J shed 1 base, and the junction held 1 base outside the gene matches. DNA for the CDR3: TGTGCCACCAGTCGGACTAGCGGGGGCACAGATACGCAGTATTTT. It is translated as CATSRTSGGTDTQYF.

Many counts were recorded for this clonotype. The chain joins TRBV7-2 to TRBJ2-1; D remains unclear. Germline CDR1 SGHTA, CDR2 FQGNSA. Trimming shortened V by 1 base and J by 9 bases, and 10 bases separated the two germline ends. CDR3 length: 13 residues. CDR3 residues: CASSLEGFGEQFF. The CDR3 DNA sequence: TGTGCCAGCAGCTTAGAAGGGTTCGGTGAGCAGTTCTTC.

This clonotype was counted ten times or more. J is TRBJ2-4 and V is TRBV5-1; D may match TRBD1 or TRBD2 (5 bases each). V was pared by 3 bases and J by 0 bases, with 16 bases between. Germline V lookup: CDR1 SGHRS, CDR2 YFSETQ. The CDR3 loop spans 17 amino acids. The CDR3 is CASSWGWGGEAKNIQYF. CDR3 DNA: TGCGCCAGCAGCTGGGGGTGGGGCGGCGAAGCCAAAAACATTCAGTACTTC.

This clonotype occurred many times. The V gene is TRBV12-3 or TRBV12-4, the J gene TRBJ1-5; D unresolved. V gave up 1 base and J gave up 3 bases, with 4 bases separating them. The CDR3 has 13 amino acids. Written as DNA, the CDR3 is TGTGCCAGCAGTTTAGGGTACAATCAGCCCCAGCATTTT. Translation: CASSLGYNQPQHF.

As for this clonotype: Mismatch with germline at one junction end may stem from a read error. The V call is TRBV5-1, the J call TRBJ1-6, with 7 bases matching TRBD1. The CDR3 spans 13 residues. CDR1 is SGHRS and CDR2 is YFSETQ in the germline V gene. The CDR3 protein is CASSRDSDSPLHF. The CDR3 bases are TGCGCTAGCAGCCGGGACAGTGATTCACCCCTCCACTTT. The full variable domain, completed using reference TRBV5-1 and TRBJ1-6, is KAGVTQTPRYLIKTRGQQVTLSCSPISGHRSVSWYQQTPGQGLQFLFEYFSETQRNKGNFPGRFSGRQFSNSRSEMNVSTLELGDSALYLCASSRDSDSPLHFGNGTRLTVT.

In its sample, this clonotype was seen many times. The chain recombines TRBV3-1 with TRBJ1-1; 7 bases are shared with TRBD1. Trimming at V came to 4 bases and at J to 4 bases, leaving 3 bases not matched to a gene. In germline, CDR1 is LGHDT, CDR2 YNNKEL (reference sequence). The CDR3 is 13 amino acids. The CDR3 here is CASSRQGGTEAFF. Here the CDR3 DNA reads TGTGCCAGCAGCCGACAGGGTGGCACTGAAGCTTTCTTT.

This clonotype was counted ten times or more. The chain uses TRBV27 and TRBJ2-1; tentatively, D is TRBD2 (5 bases). Between the trimmed V and J ends, which lost 8 bases and 3 bases, there was a span of 11 bases. The CDR3 is 13 residues long. Germline-derived CDR1 and CDR2 are MNHEY and SMNVEV (reference sequence). The CDR3 spells CASGDGGYNEQFF. The CDR3 DNA sequence: TGTGCCAGCGGAGACGGAGGCTACAATGAGCAGTTCTTC.

This clonotype was observed many times. The chain joins TRBV6-5 to TRBJ1-5, with 10 bases fitting TRBD1. There are 15 residues in the CDR3. V trimming: 6 bases; J trimming: 6 bases; junction bases outside the gene matches: 8. Germline V gene sequence: CDR1 MNHEY, CDR2 SVGAGI. This CDR3 reads CASRKDRGFGQPQHF. For the CDR3, the DNA is TGTGCCAGCAGGAAGGACAGGGGGTTTGGTCAGCCCCAGCATTTT.

In this sample, this clonotype turned up many times. The chain uses TRBV7-2 and TRBJ2-1; TRBD1 agrees at 8 bases. Germline lookup yields CDR1 SGHTA and CDR2 FQGNSA. This CDR3 region has 15 residues. The J segment lost 3 bases and the V segment lost 4 bases, leaving 5 bases of the junction unmatched. This CDR3 is CASSSGTGGYNEQFF. The CDR3 region has the DNA TGTGCCAGCAGCTCCGGGACAGGAGGCTACAATGAGCAGTTCTTC.

This clonotype was detected many times. The genes are TRBV5-1 and TRBJ2-7; 7 nucleotides align to TRBD1. J gave up 7 bases and V 0 bases, and 4 bases lay outside the gene matches. Germline CDR1 SGHRS, CDR2 YFSETQ. The CDR3 runs to 13 residues. The CDR3 is CASSLATGAEQYF. The DNA for the CDR3 is TGCGCCAGCAGCTTGGCCACAGGGGCGGAGCAGTACTTC.

In this sample, this clonotype turned up many times. The genes are TRBV5-1 and TRBJ1-2; the D is unclear. Germline V gives CDR1 SGHRS, CDR2 YFSETQ. This CDR3 spans 14 amino acids. Trimming removed 5 bases at V and 2 bases at J, with 13 bases between. This CDR3 reads CASRPGGQNYGYTF. In DNA form, the CDR3 reads TGCGCCAGCAGACCCGGCGGCCAAAACTATGGCTACACCTTC.

This clonotype was seen ten or more times. The chain is built from TRBV6-5 and TRBJ2-5; D unresolved. V was trimmed by 8 bases and J by 1 base, leaving 11 bases between them. The CDR3 is made up of 13 amino acids. Germline V lookup: CDR1 MNHEY, CDR2 SVGAGI. The CDR3 DNA sequence: TGTGCCAGCGCACCTGGGGTCCAAGAGACCCAGTACTTC. Translated, it gives CASAPGVQETQYF.

This clonotype was found many times. V gene TRBV20-1 combines with J gene TRBJ1-1; 7 nucleotides align to TRBD1. V lost 5 bases to trimming and J lost 5 bases; unmatched junction nucleotides: 8. CDR3 length: 13 residues. Germline lookup yields CDR1 DFQATT and CDR2 SNEGSKA (reference sequence). The CDR3 here is CSASGQSSTEAFF. The CDR3 bases are TGCAGTGCTTCGGGACAGTCGAGTACTGAAGCTTTCTTT.

This clonotype was detected many times. The chain has TRBV10-3 and TRBJ2-1, with unresolved D. Germline assignment: CDR1 ENHRY and CDR2 SYGVKD. V was pared by 6 bases and J by 7 bases, with 7 bases between. The CDR3 loop spans 11 amino acids. The CDR3 spells CAISAKNEQFF. The CDR3 region has the DNA TGTGCCATCAGCGCGAAGAATGAGCAGTTCTTC.

There are many counts of this clonotype. The chain links TRBV12-3 or TRBV12-4 to TRBJ2-7, with a possible D match to TRBD2 (5 bases). Trimming took 9 bases from V and 3 from J, leaving 15 bases between them. This CDR3 is 13 amino acids long. For the CDR3, the DNA is TGTGCCAGTTCCCTTCGGGGAATCTACGAGCAGTACTTC. This codes for CASSLRGIYEQYF.

This clonotype was seen many times. The rearrangement uses TRBV20-1 and TRBJ2-1; the match to TRBD2 covers 11 bases. V gave up 6 bases and J gave up 6 bases; unmatched junction bases: 7. The CDR3 is 14 residues long. Germline V gene data show CDR1 as DFQATT and CDR2 as SNEGSKA (reference sequence). The CDR3 nucleotides are TGCAGTGCGAGCGGGACTAGCGGACTCAATGAGCAGTTCTTC. Residues: CSASGTSGLNEQFF.

This clonotype has ten or more counts. The rearrangement uses TRBV5-1 and TRBJ1-6; D is perhaps TRBD1 (6 bases). V was trimmed by 0 bases and J by 7 bases, leaving 11 bases between them. The V gene's germline CDR1 is SGHRS and CDR2 YFSETQ. The length of the CDR3 is 15 residues. CDR3 region: CASSLGTVTNSPLHF. The DNA of the CDR3 is TGCGCCAGCAGCTTGGGGACAGTTACCAATTCACCCCTCCACTTT.

This clonotype came up many times. This chain links TRBV20-1 with TRBJ1-2; tentatively, D is TRBD1 (5 bases). The CDR3 loop spans 11 amino acids. Germline loops: CDR1 DFQATT, CDR2 SNEGSKA (reference sequence). Trimming removed 7 bases from V and 4 bases from J, with 10 bases in between. CDR3 loop: CSVQGGYGYTF. The CDR3 DNA reads as TGCAGTGTCCAGGGCGGCTATGGCTACACCTTC.

This clonotype was observed at least ten times. DNA of the CDR3: TGTGCCAGCAGTCTATCGGGACAGGGTTACAATGAGCAGTTCTTC. This gives the protein CASSLSGQGYNEQFF. The chain links TRBV6-5 to TRBJ2-1, with 9 bases matching TRBD1. J lost 4 bases, V lost 5 bases, and 6 bases had no gene match. The CDR3 spans 15 residues. Per the germline V gene, CDR1 is MNHEY and CDR2 is SVGAGI.

This clonotype showed up many times. This chain uses TRBV2 with TRBJ2-3; TRBD2 matches at 9 bases. The CDR3 runs to 14 residues. Germline values: CDR1 SNHLY, CDR2 FYNNEI. The ends lost 3 bases at V and 6 bases at J; junction bases unmatched: 4. DNA for the CDR3: TGTGCCAGCAGTGATGCGGGGGGGCCCGATACGCAGTATTTT. Its translation is CASSDAGGPDTQYF.

The table lists this clonotype with many counts. The V gene is TRBV6-6, the J gene TRBJ2-5; 13 bases agree with TRBD2. The length of the CDR3 is 18 residues. The germline V gene has CDR1 MNHNY and CDR2 SVGAGI (reference sequence). V shed 4 bases, J shed 2 bases, and the junction held 10 bases outside the gene matches. The DNA for the CDR3 is TGTGCCAGCAGTTCAGCCCGGACTAGCGGGGGCAGTCAAGAGACCCAGTACTTC. Protein sequence: CASSSARTSGGSQETQYF.

This clonotype was observed many times. The chain joins TRBV29-1 to TRBJ2-1; 7 bases are shared with TRBD1. Germline V gene lookup returns CDR1 SQVTM and CDR2 ANQGSEA. V trimming: 0 bases; J trimming: 8 bases; junction bases outside the gene matches: 4. This CDR3 is 13 amino acids long. The CDR3 region is CSVEEIQGYEQFF. The CDR3, as DNA: TGCAGCGTTGAAGAAATACAGGGGTATGAGCAGTTCTTC.

Many counts were recorded for this clonotype. The V and J genes are TRBV11-2 and TRBJ2-7; perhaps TRBD2 as D (6 bases). There are 14 residues in the CDR3. V lost 7 bases and J 7 bases, leaving 20 bases between the germline ends. The germline V gene encodes CDR1 SGHAT and CDR2 FQNNGV. This chain's CDR3 is CASNHGGGVKEQYF. The CDR3 DNA reads as TGTGCCAGCAACCATGGTGGAGGGGTTAAGGAGCAGTACTTC.

This clonotype was picked up many times. Written as DNA, the CDR3 is TGTGCCAGCAGCTTAGTCCTATTAGTAAGCTACACCTTC. The encoded protein is CASSLVLLVSYTF. V usage is TRBV7-2 and J usage is TRBJ1-2; D is unclear. CDR1 and CDR2 from the germline V gene are SGHTA and FQGNSA. V was clipped by 1 base and J by 9 bases, with 12 bases between them. CDR3 length: 13 residues.

Ten or more counts support this clonotype. The chain employs TRBV4-2 and TRBJ1-1, with unresolved D. Germline CDR1 and CDR2: LGHNA and YNFKEQ. CDR3 length equals 14 residues. V lost 0 bases, J lost 1 base, and 6 bases lay in between. In DNA form, the CDR3 reads TGTGCCAGCAGCCAAGATTGGCAGAACACTGAAGCTTTCTTT. Its translation is CASSQDWQNTEAFF.

Ten or more counts support this clonotype. The V gene is TRBV11-2, the J gene TRBJ1-1; no clear D gene. Deletions cut 1 base from V and 1 base from J, with 10 bases between. The CDR3 extends over 15 amino acids. The V gene's germline CDR1 is SGHAT and CDR2 FQNNGV. For the CDR3, the DNA is TGTGCCAGCAGCTTAGCGGCAGGTTCGAACACTGAAGCTTTCTTT. It encodes CASSLAAGSNTEAFF. Variable domain in full (rest from reference TRBV11-2 and TRBJ1-1): EAGVAQSPRYKIIEKRQSVAFWCNPISGHATLYWYQQILGQGPKLLIQFQNNGVVDDSQLPKDRFSAERLKGVDSTLKIQPAKLEDSAVYLCASSLAAGSNTEAFFGQGTRLTVV.

This clonotype came up many times. V usage is TRBV6-5 and J usage is TRBJ1-2; 7 nucleotides line up with TRBD1. The germline gives CDR1 MNHEY, CDR2 SVGAGI. The CDR3 totals 15 residues. V dropped 4 bases and J dropped 3; count of bases not matched to a gene: 8. This chain's CDR3 is CASSSPGQSDYGYTF. CDR3 coding DNA: TGTGCCAGCAGTTCCCCGGGACAGAGTGACTATGGCTACACCTTC.